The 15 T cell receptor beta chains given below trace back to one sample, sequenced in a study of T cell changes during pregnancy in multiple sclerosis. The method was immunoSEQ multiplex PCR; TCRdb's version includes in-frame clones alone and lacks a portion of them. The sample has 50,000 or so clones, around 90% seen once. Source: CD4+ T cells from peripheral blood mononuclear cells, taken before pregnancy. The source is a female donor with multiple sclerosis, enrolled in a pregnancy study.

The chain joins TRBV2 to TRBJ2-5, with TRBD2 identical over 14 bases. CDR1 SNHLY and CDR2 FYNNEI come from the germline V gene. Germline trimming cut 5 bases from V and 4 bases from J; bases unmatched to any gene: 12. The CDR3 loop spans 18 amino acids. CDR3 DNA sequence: TGTGCCAGCAGTCCAGCTCGACTAGCGGGAGGGCGGGGAGAGACCCAGTACTTC. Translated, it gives CASSPARLAGGRGETQYF.

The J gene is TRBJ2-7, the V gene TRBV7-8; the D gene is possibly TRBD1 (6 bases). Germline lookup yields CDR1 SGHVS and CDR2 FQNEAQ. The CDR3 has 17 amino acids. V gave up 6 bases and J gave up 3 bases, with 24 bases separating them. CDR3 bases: TGTGCCAGCAGGTTAAAGACTGGAGGAGACAGGTTCTACGAGCAGTACTTC. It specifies CASRLKTGGDRFYEQYF.

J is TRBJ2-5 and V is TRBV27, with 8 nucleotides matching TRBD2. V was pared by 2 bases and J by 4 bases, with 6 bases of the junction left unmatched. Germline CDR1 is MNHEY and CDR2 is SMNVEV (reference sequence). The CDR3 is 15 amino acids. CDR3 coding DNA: TGTGCCAGCAGTTTAATGCCGGGAGGGCCAGAGACCCAGTACTTC. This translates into CASSLMPGGPETQYF.

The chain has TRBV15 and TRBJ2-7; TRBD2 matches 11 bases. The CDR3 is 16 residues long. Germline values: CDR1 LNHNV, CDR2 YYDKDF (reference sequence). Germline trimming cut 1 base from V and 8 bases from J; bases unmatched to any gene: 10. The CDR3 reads CATSRGGPSGRTQQYF. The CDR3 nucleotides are TGTGCCACCAGCAGAGGCGGGCCTAGCGGGAGGACCCAGCAGTACTTC.

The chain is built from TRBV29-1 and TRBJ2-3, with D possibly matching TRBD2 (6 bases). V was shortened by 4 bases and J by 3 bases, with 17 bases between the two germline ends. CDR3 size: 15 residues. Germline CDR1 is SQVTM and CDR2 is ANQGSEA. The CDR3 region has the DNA TGCAGCGTTGTACCGCCCAGCGGGTTTACAGATACGCAGTATTTT. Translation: CSVVPPSGFTDTQYF.

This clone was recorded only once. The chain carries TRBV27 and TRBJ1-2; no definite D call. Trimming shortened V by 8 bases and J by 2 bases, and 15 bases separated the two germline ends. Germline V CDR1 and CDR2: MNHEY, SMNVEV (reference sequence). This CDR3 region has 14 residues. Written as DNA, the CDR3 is TGTGCCAGCCGCGCGCAGGCAGCAAACTATGGCTACACCTTC. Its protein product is CASRAQAANYGYTF.

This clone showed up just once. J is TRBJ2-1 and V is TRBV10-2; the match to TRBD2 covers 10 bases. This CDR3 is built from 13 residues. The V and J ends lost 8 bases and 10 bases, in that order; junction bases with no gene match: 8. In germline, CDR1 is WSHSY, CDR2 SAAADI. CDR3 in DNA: TGCGCCAGCTTGGAACTAGCGGGAACCGAGCAGTTCTTC. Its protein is CASLELAGTEQFF.

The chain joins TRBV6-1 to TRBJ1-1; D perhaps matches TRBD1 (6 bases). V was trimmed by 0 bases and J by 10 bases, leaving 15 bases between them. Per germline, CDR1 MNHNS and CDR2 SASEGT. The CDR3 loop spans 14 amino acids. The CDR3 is CASSEATGMRGAFF. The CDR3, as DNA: TGTGCCAGCAGTGAAGCCACAGGGATGCGAGGAGCTTTCTTT.

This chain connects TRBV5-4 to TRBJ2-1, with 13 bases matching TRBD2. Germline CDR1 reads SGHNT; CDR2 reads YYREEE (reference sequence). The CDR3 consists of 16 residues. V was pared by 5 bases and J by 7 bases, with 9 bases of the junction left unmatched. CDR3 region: CASSRLAGGLENEQFF. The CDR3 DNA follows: TGTGCCAGCAGTCGACTAGCGGGAGGTTTAGAAAATGAGCAGTTCTTC.

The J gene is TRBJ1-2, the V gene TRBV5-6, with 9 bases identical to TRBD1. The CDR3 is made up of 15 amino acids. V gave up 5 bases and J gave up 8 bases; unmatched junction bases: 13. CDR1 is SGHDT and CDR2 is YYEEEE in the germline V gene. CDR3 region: CASRPPGQGFLGYTF. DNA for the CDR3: TGTGCCAGCAGGCCTCCGGGACAGGGCTTTTTAGGCTACACCTTC.

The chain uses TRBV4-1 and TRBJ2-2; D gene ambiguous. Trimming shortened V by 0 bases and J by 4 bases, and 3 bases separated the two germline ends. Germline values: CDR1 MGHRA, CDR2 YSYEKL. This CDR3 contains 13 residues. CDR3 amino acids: CASSQERTGELFF. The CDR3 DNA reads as TGCGCCAGCAGCCAAGAGCGCACCGGGGAGCTGTTTTTT.

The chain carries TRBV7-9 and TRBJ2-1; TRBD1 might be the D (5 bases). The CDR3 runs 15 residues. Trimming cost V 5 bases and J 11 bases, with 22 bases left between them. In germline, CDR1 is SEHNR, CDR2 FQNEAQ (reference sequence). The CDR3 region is CASSPEGRREGKQFF. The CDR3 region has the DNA TGTGCCAGCAGCCCAGAAGGGCGCAGGGAAGGGAAGCAGTTCTTC.

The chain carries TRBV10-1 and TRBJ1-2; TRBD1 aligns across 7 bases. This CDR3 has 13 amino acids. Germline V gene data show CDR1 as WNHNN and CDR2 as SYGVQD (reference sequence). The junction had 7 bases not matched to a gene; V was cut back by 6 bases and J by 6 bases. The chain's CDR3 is CASSPGQPHGYTF. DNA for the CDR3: TGCGCCAGCAGCCCGGGACAGCCACATGGCTACACCTTC.

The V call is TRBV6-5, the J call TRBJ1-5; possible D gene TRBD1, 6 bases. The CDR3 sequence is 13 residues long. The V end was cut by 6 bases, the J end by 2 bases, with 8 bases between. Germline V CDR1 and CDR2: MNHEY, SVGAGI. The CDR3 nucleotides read TGTGCCAGCAGGGACAGCCGCAATCAGCCCCAGCATTTT. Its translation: CASRDSRNQPQHF.

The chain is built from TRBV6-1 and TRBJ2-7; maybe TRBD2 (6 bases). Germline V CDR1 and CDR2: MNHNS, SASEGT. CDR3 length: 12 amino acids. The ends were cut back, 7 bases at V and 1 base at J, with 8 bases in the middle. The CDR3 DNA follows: TGTGCCAGCATGGAGGGTTCCTACGAGCAGTACTTC. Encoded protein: CASMEGSYEQYF.